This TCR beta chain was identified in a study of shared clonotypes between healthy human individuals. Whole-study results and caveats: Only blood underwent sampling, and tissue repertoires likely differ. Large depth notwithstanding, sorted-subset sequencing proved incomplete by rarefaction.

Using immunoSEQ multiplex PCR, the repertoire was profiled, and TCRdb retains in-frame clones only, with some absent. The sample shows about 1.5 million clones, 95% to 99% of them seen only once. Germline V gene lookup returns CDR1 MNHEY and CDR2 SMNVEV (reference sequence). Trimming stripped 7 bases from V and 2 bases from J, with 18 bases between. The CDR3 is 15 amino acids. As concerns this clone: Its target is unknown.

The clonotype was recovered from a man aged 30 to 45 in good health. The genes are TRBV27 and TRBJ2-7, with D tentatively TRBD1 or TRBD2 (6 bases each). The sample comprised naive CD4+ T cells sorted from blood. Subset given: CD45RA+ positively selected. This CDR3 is CASNSRGTRPYEQYF. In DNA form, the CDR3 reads TGTGCCAGCAACTCAAGGGGGACTCGACCCTACGAGCAGTACTTC.